This T cell receptor (beta chain) is drawn from a study of cytomegalovirus exposure and HLA in healthy donors. Study in general: Per a later analysis, the roughly 670 first-cohort and 100 to 150 validation repertoires shared one platform. General study findings and limits: Reports credit the classifier with highly specific, highly sensitive diagnosis of cytomegalovirus status.

Assay: immunoSEQ multiplex PCR; the TCRdb copy retains only in-frame clones and omits some. Of about 240,000 clones listed, around 87% were seen once; the top ten hold 0.95% to 1.5%. Comment on this clone: The antigen is unknown.

The receptor was isolated from a woman under 40 in good health and CMV-seropositive. The specimen was PBMCs.

CDR3 protein: CSVHLRDSPYEQYF. The CDR3 region has the DNA TGCAGCGTACACCTCCGGGACAGCCCCTACGAGCAGTACTTC. The V call is TRBV29-1, the J call TRBJ2-5; TRBD1 agrees at 7 bases. The J call may be wrong; the DNA end is better matched by TRBJ2-7. The CDR3 has 14 residues. Germline CDR1 is SQVTM and CDR2 is ANQGSEA.